The rows below give T cell receptor beta chains drawn from one sample of a study of T cells in Graves' hyperthyroidism and ophthalmopathy. MiXCR, run by TCRdb on the multiplex PCR reads, gives a single entry per CDR3 protein. The repertoire holds 500,000 to 550,000 distinct CDR3 sequences, with 20% to 25% as singletons. The sequencing sample was made of blood. The source is a man between 18 and 35 years old with Graves' hyperthyroidism. Both conserved end residues are part of each CDR3. The order of the fields is V gene, CDR3 protein.

>TRBV6-1
CASSDGKQRTEAFF
>TRBV12-3/TRBV12-4
CASAETGVDQPQHF
>TRBV20-1
CSARDQGAQETQYF
>TRBV6-5
CASSYRNSNSPLHF
>TRBV7-9
CASSLERRGYGYTF
>TRBV6-1
CASSEMRGTEAFF
>TRBV6-5
CASSYFGTNNSPLHF
>TRBV24-1
CATSDFTGYGYTF
>TRBV12-3/TRBV12-4
CASSLREAPGTQETQYF
>TRBV5-1
CASSLAQTGELFF
>TRBV12-3/TRBV12-4
CASSLAQGIGNQPQHF
>TRBV7-9
CASSSGTGGGGYGYTF
>TRBV28
CASSLSGTGNTIYF
>TRBV6-1
CASASSGGGQETQYF
>TRBV29-1
CSVSQGISYEQYF
>TRBV25-1
CASISSGNTIYF
>TRBV12-3/TRBV12-4
CASTPAVWTEAFF
>TRBV7-2
CASSEFRDYEQYF
>TRBV29-1
CSVGTANTGELFF
>TRBV5-1
CASSRGSGYQETQYF
>TRBV30
CAWQTGPGYTF
>TRBV19
CASSRARTGRNYGYTF
>TRBV6-1
CASSELGTAYQETQYF
>TRBV7-8
CASSSGTTNDHEQYF
>TRBV18
CASSSDREAEAFF
>TRBV30
CAWSPTPAGGYTF
>TRBV12-3/TRBV12-4
CASSTGTSGYEQYF
>TRBV6-2/TRBV6-3
CASSLETSGTSPRYEQYF
>TRBV10-1
CASSESMGSGDEQYF
>TRBV28
CASSRSGGPQETQYF
>TRBV6-1
CASRRGRGTYEQYF
>TRBV7-9
CASSFISYEQYF
>TRBV7-9
CASSPVRQGHRELFF
>TRBV20-1
CSARTLLGGDYEQYF
>TRBV3-1
CASSHRQRGSYEQYF
>TRBV11-3
CASSPQGLSYEQYF
>TRBV7-8
CASSLGRQTQYF
>TRBV27
CASSLFPTGYEQYF
>TRBV12-3/TRBV12-4
CASSSDRGNYGYTF
>TRBV18
CASSPGTGQYEQYF
>TRBV12-5
CASLRGPVNTEAFF
>TRBV10-3
CAISADGQGAYEQYF
>TRBV28
CASSLDRAAGEPQHF
>TRBV18
CASSPRAAEAFF
>TRBV6-1
CASYSDREYEQYF
>TRBV27
CASSFQASGNTIYF
>TRBV20-1
CSARVQDIRSPLHF
>TRBV25-1
CASSEWTEGLNEAFF
>TRBV5-1
CASSFQGDLGEQYF
>TRBV28
CASSFRGPGNTIYF
>TRBV18
CASSRPGQLETQYF
>TRBV29-1
CSVSAGSNQPQHF
>TRBV5-1
CASSFGAYDYGYTF
>TRBV6-5
CASSYAAGWETQYF
>TRBV6-1
CASSDPSRPQHF
>TRBV28
CASSFNNPEDQPQHF
>TRBV27
CASSLNSKAFF
>TRBV6-5
CASTLGGQGRYTF
>TRBV29-1
CSVLLNSGANVLTF
>TRBV19
CASNSYNTEAFF